This T cell receptor beta chain was captured in a study of shared clonotypes between healthy human individuals. A remark on this clone: Its target is not known.

Whole-study findings and limits: When compared with the clonotypes that were shared by all four sorted-subset donors, the non-shared clonotypes turned out to have lower generation probabilities.

Trimming cost V 2 bases and J 7 bases, with 11 bases left between them. The CDR3 is 14 residues long. Germline CDR1 and CDR2: SGHVS and FQNEAQ. Data came from immunoSEQ multiplex PCR; TCRdb stores just in-frame clones and leaves some out. The data show 2 million or so clones, about 95% seen once. The chain couples TRBV7-8 to TRBJ2-2; D perhaps matches TRBD2 (6 bases). This receptor was taken from a man aged 18 to 30 in good health. Sequencing was carried out using naive CD4+ T cells sorted from blood. Described subset: CD45RA+ positively selected. The CDR3 loop reads CASSLRELFGELFF. The CDR3 coding sequence is TGTGCCAGCAGCTTACGGGAGTTGTTCGGGGAGCTGTTTTTT.